Each of the 29 T cell receptor beta chains below was sequenced from the same sample in a study of blood T cell repertoires in COVID-19 (dated by TCRdb to about 2020). Libraries were prepared through the immunoSEQ multiplex PCR assay. TCRdb holds this immuneACCESS table with in-frame rearrangements only. Some clones are missing; in checked studies, unresolved V genes explain under half, and the rest has no known cause. This sample comprises about 250,000 clones, about 83% of them detected only once. Of the sample, roughly 5.2% falls within the top ten clones. Material for sequencing was peripheral blood. The receptor source for this set is a woman older than 75 with COVID-19, enrolled during active disease.

J is TRBJ1-2 and V is TRBV28; no clear D. This CDR3 spans 13 amino acids. CDR1 is MDHEN and CDR2 is SYDVKM in the germline V gene. Between the trimmed V and J ends, which lost 4 bases and 8 bases, there was a span of 14 bases. The CDR3 sequence: CASSSPSYGGYTF. In DNA form, the CDR3 reads TGTGCCAGCAGTTCGCCGTCCTACGGGGGCTACACCTTC.

The genes are TRBV12-3 or TRBV12-4 and TRBJ1-3; D unclear. The CDR3 has 12 amino acids. V was clipped by 6 bases and J by 9 bases, with 12 bases between them. The CDR3 is CASSATSPTIYF. CDR3 DNA sequence: TGTGCCAGCAGCGCCACCAGTCCCACCATATATTTT.

The chain carries TRBV9 and TRBJ2-1; maybe TRBD1 (5 bases). The CDR3 extends over 15 amino acids. The V end lost 8 bases, the J end lost 1 base, and 16 bases lay between the germline ends. CDR1 and CDR2 from the germline V gene are SGDLS and YYNGEE. The CDR3 bases are TGTGCCAGTTCCGGTGGCCCAGGGTCCTACAATGAGCAGTTCTTC. Translating gives CASSGGPGSYNEQFF.

The CDR3, as DNA: TGTGCCAGCAGTGAAGGCAGAAAATATGGCTACACCTTC. Amino acid sequence: CASSEGRKYGYTF. The chain combines TRBV6-1 with TRBJ1-2; unclear D gene. CDR1 and CDR2 (germline): MNHNS, SASEGT. The CDR3 is 13 residues long. With 1 base removed from V and 5 bases from J, the gap between germline ends came to 8 bases.

This clone occurred a few times. The CDR3 nucleotides read TGTGCCATCAGCTCACTACTAGAGACCCAGTACTTC. Translating it yields CAISSLLETQYF. The V gene is TRBV10-3, the J gene TRBJ2-5; D uncertain. This CDR3 is 12 amino acids long. The V end was cut by 6 bases, the J end by 4 bases, with 9 bases between. CDR1 is ENHRY, CDR2 SYGVKD, per germline.

This clone was counted a single time. The chain joins TRBV14 to TRBJ1-4; D possibly corresponds to TRBD1 (5 bases). CDR3 length equals 15 residues. Trimming stripped 4 bases from V and 7 bases from J, with 16 bases between. Germline CDR1 SGHDN, CDR2 FVKESK. The CDR3 sequence is CASSRGQVGREKLFF. CDR3 coding DNA: TGTGCCAGCAGCCGGGGCCAGGTCGGACGTGAAAAACTGTTTTTT.

The CDR3 spells CASSYSAGTSYEQYV. CDR3 bases: TGTGCCAGCAGTTACTCGGCAGGAACCTCCTACGAGCAGTACGTC. J is TRBJ2-7 and V is TRBV6-5, with D hard to call. The CDR3 is 15 amino acids. Germline CDR1 MNHEY, CDR2 SVGAGI. V was clipped by 0 bases and J by 0 bases, with 9 bases between them.

This chain joins TRBV7-9 and TRBJ2-3; the match to TRBD2 covers 7 bases. Germline values: CDR1 SEHNR, CDR2 FQNEAQ (reference sequence). The junction had 6 bases not matched to a gene; V was cut back by 5 bases and J by 1 base. This CDR3 comprises 15 residues. CDR3 nucleotides: TGTGCCAGCAGCCTCGGGGCGGGGGGCACAGATACGCAGTATTTT. Amino acid sequence: CASSLGAGGTDTQYF.

The chain employs TRBV30 and TRBJ1-5; a possible D gene is TRBD1 (5 bases). Trimming shortened V by 1 base and J by 4 bases, and 8 bases separated the two germline ends. The CDR3 contains 13 residues. Looked up from germline, CDR1 is GTSNPN and CDR2 is SVGIG (reference sequence). CDR3 sequence (DNA): TGTGCCTGGAGTGGGAGGGGTAATCAGCCCCAGCATTTT. This codes for CAWSGRGNQPQHF. The entire variable domain, with the rest obtained from reference TRBV30 and TRBJ1-5, is as follows: SQTIHQWPATLVQPVGSPLSLECTVEGTSNPNLYWYRQAAGRGLQLLFYSVGIGQISSEVPQNLSASRPQDRQFILSSKKLLLSDSGFYLCAWSGRGNQPQHFGDGTRLSIL.

The chain is built from TRBV24-1 and TRBJ1-1; D gene unclear. There are 13 residues in the CDR3. Germline V CDR1 and CDR2: KGHDR, SFDVKD. V was trimmed by 9 bases and J by 4 bases, leaving 14 bases between them. CDR3 protein: CATVGDSSTEAFF. The CDR3, as DNA: TGTGCCACCGTCGGGGATTCGAGCACTGAAGCTTTCTTT.

V usage is TRBV5-1 and J usage is TRBJ2-3, with D unresolved. Germline V gene lookup returns CDR1 SGHRS and CDR2 YFSETQ. The CDR3 loop spans 15 amino acids. Trimming took off 1 base at V and 0 bases at J, with 9 bases between the two ends. The CDR3 nucleotides are TGCGCCAGCAGCTTGCTTACAGCTAGCACAGATACGCAGTATTTT. Its protein product is CASSLLTASTDTQYF.

The chain combines TRBV5-8 with TRBJ2-7; 7 positions agree with TRBD1. V shed 2 bases, J shed 1 base, and the junction held 6 bases outside the gene matches. This CDR3 contains 15 residues. Germline V gene sequence: CDR1 SGHTS, CDR2 YDEGEE. CDR3 sequence reads: CASSFGQALSYEQYF. The CDR3 coding sequence is TGTGCCAGCAGCTTTGGACAGGCTTTATCCTACGAGCAGTACTTC.

The rearrangement joins TRBV20-1 to TRBJ2-7, with D hard to call. CDR1 and CDR2 from the germline V gene are DFQATT and SNEGSKA (reference sequence). The CDR3 covers 11 residues. V lost 3 bases, J lost 4 bases, and 7 bases lay in between. DNA of the CDR3: TGCAGTGCTAGCCCCCAGTACGAGCAGTACGTC. This sequence encodes CSASPQYEQYV.

V is TRBV13 and J is TRBJ2-7, with TRBD1 matching 8 bases. The CDR3 loop spans 16 amino acids. Germline CDR1 PRHDT, CDR2 FYEKMQ (reference sequence). The V gene end was trimmed by 5 bases and the J gene end by 1 base; junction bases not matched to a gene: 10. CDR3 sequence: CASSHRDRGGSYEQYF. Written as DNA, the CDR3 is TGTGCCAGCAGCCACAGAGACAGGGGAGGATCCTACGAGCAGTACTTC.

The chain couples TRBV19 to TRBJ1-5; 7 bases line up with TRBD1. This CDR3 spans 19 amino acids. Per germline, CDR1 LNHDA and CDR2 SQIVND (reference sequence). The V and J ends lost 3 bases and 3 bases, in that order; junction bases with no gene match: 17. CDR3 in amino acids: CASSIPSRDREFYNQPQHF. The CDR3 bases are TGTGCCAGTAGTATCCCCTCTCGGGACAGAGAATTTTACAATCAGCCCCAGCATTTT.

The rearrangement uses TRBV19 and TRBJ2-6, with D perhaps matching TRBD1 (6 bases). This CDR3 comprises 15 residues. Per germline, CDR1 LNHDA and CDR2 SQIVND (reference sequence). V lost 7 bases and J 4 bases, leaving 14 bases between the germline ends. The CDR3 DNA reads TGTGCCAGTACTAGACAGGCCTGGGGGGCCAACGTCCTGACTTTC. Its translation is CASTRQAWGANVLTF.

The rearrangement joins TRBV4-2 to TRBJ2-7; 12 bases map to TRBD2. The ends lost 3 bases at V and 0 bases at J; junction bases unmatched: 6. The CDR3 is 17 residues long. CDR1 is LGHNA and CDR2 is YNFKEQ in the germline V gene. CDR3 nucleotides: TGTGCCAGCAGCCAGATAACTAGCGGGGGGCGCTCCTACGAGCAGTACTTC. This encodes CASSQITSGGRSYEQYF.

The V gene is TRBV3-1 (or the pseudogene TRBV3-2), the J gene TRBJ2-3; TRBD2 matches 13 bases. Losses at the gene ends were 2 bases for V and 5 bases for J; bases not matched to a gene: 7. The CDR3 runs to 17 residues. The germline V gene encodes CDR1 LGHDT and CDR2 YNNKEL (reference sequence). The chain's CDR3 is CASSQPGLAGAKDTQYF. In nucleotides, the CDR3 is TGTGCCAGCAGCCAACCTGGACTAGCGGGGGCGAAAGATACGCAGTATTTT.

CDR3 residues: CASSLREGTEAFF. For the CDR3, the DNA is TGTGCCAGCAGCTTGAGGGAGGGGACTGAAGCTTTCTTT. The chain joins TRBV5-8 to TRBJ1-1; D is possibly TRBD1 (5 bases). Germline CDR1 and CDR2: SGHTS and YDEGEE. This CDR3 has 13 amino acids. V lost 1 base to trimming and J lost 5 bases, with 9 bases between them.

This rearrangement joins TRBV24-1 to TRBJ2-2; the D gene is possibly TRBD2 (5 bases). Germline V lookup: CDR1 KGHDR, CDR2 SFDVKD. The CDR3 totals 15 residues. V dropped 3 bases and J dropped 5 bases, with 12 bases sitting between them. The DNA of the CDR3 is TGTGCCACCAGTGATCCTACGACGGGGACCGGGGAGCTGTTTTTT. Residues: CATSDPTTGTGELFF.

J is TRBJ1-2 and V is TRBV5-1, with D possibly being TRBD1 (6 bases). CDR3 size: 15 residues. Per germline, CDR1 SGHRS and CDR2 YFSETQ. V lost 4 bases and J lost 4, with 17 bases in between. CDR3 DNA sequence: TGCGCCAGCAGCCCCGGGGGGGCTGGTTTCTATGGCTACACCTTC. Translated, it gives CASSPGGAGFYGYTF.

This clone was counted once. J is TRBJ1-6 and V is TRBV12-3 or TRBV12-4; D is undetermined. This CDR3 has 13 amino acids. Trimming removed 7 bases at V and 14 bases at J, with 18 bases between. The CDR3 loop is CASTIARGMALHF. The CDR3 DNA follows: TGTGCCAGCACCATCGCCCGGGGTATGGCCCTCCACTTT.

The chain combines TRBV10-3 with TRBJ1-1, with TRBD1 identical over 7 bases. CDR1 is ENHRY and CDR2 is SYGVKD in the germline V gene. Losses at the gene ends were 3 bases for V and 0 bases for J; bases not matched to a gene: 7. The CDR3 runs 16 residues. The CDR3 DNA is TGTGCCATCAGTGAATCGGGACAGTTCATGAACACTGAAGCTTTCTTT. Its translation is CAISESGQFMNTEAFF.

J is TRBJ2-2 and V is TRBV24-1; weak D call: TRBD1 (6 bases). The CDR3 is 15 residues long. V shed 3 bases and J shed 6 bases, with 13 bases lying between them. Germline V gene data show CDR1 as KGHDR and CDR2 as SFDVKD. The CDR3 region is CATSDPSGDAGELFF. In DNA form, the CDR3 reads TGTGCCACCAGTGATCCATCAGGGGACGCCGGGGAGCTGTTTTTT.

There are a few counts of this clone. The V gene is TRBV6-5, the J gene TRBJ1-2; no clear D. The V end was cut by 6 bases, the J end by 5 bases, with 19 bases between. This CDR3 comprises 15 residues. From germline, CDR1 is MNHEY and CDR2 SVGAGI. For the CDR3, the DNA is TGTGCCAGCAGCCCGACCGGGGATCAGGTTTATGGCTACACCTTC. Residues: CASSPTGDQVYGYTF.

The chain recombines TRBV6-5 with TRBJ2-1; 7 nucleotides agree with TRBD1. CDR1 is MNHEY and CDR2 is SVGAGI in the germline V gene. The length of the CDR3 is 11 residues. The ends lost 5 bases at V and 13 bases at J; junction bases unmatched: 5. The DNA of the CDR3 is TGTGCCAGCAGTACCCGGACAGGACAGTTCTTC. Its protein product is CASSTRTGQFF.

V is TRBV7-3 and J is TRBJ1-6; unclear D gene. The CDR3 is 15 residues long. V was pared by 0 bases and J by 3 bases, with 6 bases between. Germline CDR1 SGHTA, CDR2 FQGTGA. Here the CDR3 reads CASSLTGSYNSPLHF. DNA for the CDR3: TGTGCCAGCAGCTTAACCGGTAGCTATAATTCACCCCTCCACTTT.

The gene calls are TRBV7-8 and TRBJ1-3; D remains ambiguous. CDR3 size: 15 residues. Trimming took off 1 base at V and 4 bases at J, with 11 bases between the two ends. Germline V CDR1 and CDR2: SGHVS, FQNEAQ. Here the CDR3 DNA reads TGTGCCAGCAGCTTAGGGGAGACGGAAGGAAACACCATATATTTT. This gives the protein CASSLGETEGNTIYF. Together with reference TRBV7-8 and TRBJ1-3, the CDR3 gives the full variable domain: GAGVSQSPRYKVAKRGQDVALRCDPISGHVSLFWYQQALGQGPEFLTYFQNEAQLDKSGLPSDRFFAERPEGSVSTLKIQRTQQEDSAVYLCASSLGETEGNTIYFGEGSWLTVV.

The chain links TRBV5-4 to TRBJ1-2, with D perhaps TRBD1 (5 bases). Germline values: CDR1 SGHNT, CDR2 YYREEE (reference sequence). Trimming shortened V by 4 bases and J by 0 bases, and 13 bases separated the two germline ends. This CDR3 is 15 amino acids long. The CDR3: CASSRGDRANYGYTF. The CDR3 nucleotides are TGTGCCAGCAGCAGAGGCGACAGAGCTAACTATGGCTACACCTTC.